These 15 T cell receptor beta chains were all obtained from the same sample, sequenced in a study of blood T cell repertoires in COVID-19. This table comes from immunoSEQ multiplex PCR, and its TCRdb copy is limited to in-frame clones, with some not included. The table records around 140,000 clones, about nine tenths of them present only once. Specimen: PBMCs or T cells enriched from blood (not recorded which). These receptor sequences come from a man in his 60s who had recovered from COVID-19.

The V gene is TRBV2, the J gene TRBJ1-4, with TRBD1 identical over 8 bases. There are 13 residues in the CDR3. V dropped 6 bases and J dropped 11; count of bases not matched to a gene: 8. CDR1 is SNHLY, CDR2 FYNNEI, per germline. The CDR3 loop reads CASRAGQGVKLFF. In DNA, the CDR3 is TGTGCCAGCAGGGCCGGACAGGGTGTGAAACTGTTTTTT.

The chain joins TRBV28 to TRBJ1-1; D not resolved. Germline values: CDR1 MDHEN, CDR2 SYDVKM. Trimming took off 6 bases at V and 8 bases at J, with 10 bases between the two ends. The CDR3 extends over 11 amino acids. The CDR3 protein is CASSRQAEAFF. The CDR3 DNA reads TGTGCCAGCAGCCGGCAGGCGGAAGCTTTCTTT.

The chain recombines TRBV11-1 with TRBJ2-5, with TRBD1 as a possible D gene (6 bases). There are 13 residues in the CDR3. Trimming took off 1 base at V and 12 bases at J, with 15 bases between the two ends. Germline lookup yields CDR1 SGHAT and CDR2 FQDESV (reference sequence). CDR3 sequence reads: CASSLENAWDKYF. The CDR3 bases are TGTGCCAGCAGCTTAGAAAACGCTTGGGACAAGTACTTC. Using reference TRBV11-1 and TRBJ2-5 for the parts outside the CDR3, the full variable domain is EAEVAQSPRYKITEKSQAVAFWCDPISGHATLYWYRQILGQGPELLVQFQDESVVDDSQLPKDRFSAERLKGVDSTLKIQPAELGDSAMYLCASSLENAWDKYFGPGTRLLVL.

This rearrangement joins TRBV19 to TRBJ1-2, with D possibly being TRBD1 (5 bases). The V end was cut by 10 bases, the J end by 0 bases, with 15 bases between. The germline gives CDR1 LNHDA, CDR2 SQIVND (reference sequence). There are 14 residues in the CDR3. The CDR3 region is CATSPDRTNYGYTF. The CDR3 coding sequence is TGTGCCACCTCACCCGACAGAACTAACTATGGCTACACCTTC.

J is TRBJ2-7 and V is TRBV18; 9 bases are shared with TRBD2. Germline CDR1 and CDR2: KGHSH and LQKENI. The CDR3 length is 17 residues. The junction had 9 bases not matched to a gene; V was cut back by 2 bases and J by 1 base. CDR3 region: CASSPGIPLAGSYEQYF. The CDR3 region has the DNA TGTGCCAGCTCACCAGGGATTCCGCTAGCGGGATCCTACGAGCAGTACTTC.

J is TRBJ1-1 and V is TRBV28; D unclear. Trimming shortened V by 4 bases and J by 6 bases, and 15 bases separated the two germline ends. The CDR3 is made up of 14 amino acids. Germline-derived CDR1 and CDR2 are MDHEN and SYDVKM. The DNA of the CDR3 is TGTGCCAGCAGTTCGACTTCAAGCGAGTCTGAAGCTTTCTTT. Its protein product is CASSSTSSESEAFF.

This CDR3 is CAISEGTANYGYTF. DNA of the CDR3: TGTGCCATCAGTGAGGGGACAGCAAACTATGGCTACACCTTC. V and J are TRBV10-3 and TRBJ1-2; 7 bases match TRBD1. Trimming removed 2 bases from V and 2 bases from J; junction bases left unmatched: 2. Germline assignment: CDR1 ENHRY and CDR2 SYGVKD. This CDR3 has 14 amino acids.

The rearrangement links TRBV7-9 to TRBJ2-4, with D perhaps matching TRBD1 (6 bases). The germline V and J ends were trimmed by 4 bases and 2 bases, with 18 bases remaining between them. CDR3 length: 17 residues. From germline, CDR1 is SEHNR and CDR2 FQNEAQ (reference sequence). The CDR3 region has the DNA TGTGCCAGCAGCTCGACGACAGGTCGTGATACCAAAAACATTCAGTACTTC. Translated: CASSSTTGRDTKNIQYF.

This chain joins TRBV19 and TRBJ1-4; 11 nucleotides agree with TRBD1. V shed 5 bases and J 7 bases; nucleotides not matched to a gene: 12. Germline loops: CDR1 LNHDA, CDR2 SQIVND (reference sequence). The CDR3 runs 17 residues. The chain's CDR3 is CASSPRTGGAGGEKLFF. DNA for the CDR3: TGTGCCAGTAGTCCCCGGACAGGGGGCGCTGGTGGTGAAAAACTGTTTTTT.

The V gene is TRBV7-8, the J gene TRBJ2-7, with 11 positions matching TRBD1. Germline V gene data show CDR1 as SGHVS and CDR2 as FQNEAQ. The V segment lost 5 bases and the J segment 3 bases; nucleotides outside the gene matches: 9. This CDR3 comprises 16 residues. The CDR3 region is CASSPEDRGPYYEQYF. CDR3 DNA sequence: TGTGCCAGCAGCCCGGAGGACAGGGGGCCCTACTACGAGCAGTACTTC.

This chain joins TRBV7-3 and TRBJ2-3; 10 bases are shared with TRBD2. The CDR3 runs 15 residues. Unmatched junction bases numbered 5, after V lost 5 bases and J lost 3 bases. From germline, CDR1 is SGHTA and CDR2 FQGTGA. The CDR3 DNA reads TGTGCCAGCAGCAGGACTAGCGGTCTTACAGATACGCAGTATTTT. It codes for CASSRTSGLTDTQYF.

This chain connects TRBV6-2 or TRBV6-3 to TRBJ1-5; no reliable D call. This CDR3 has 15 amino acids. The germline CDR1 and CDR2 sequences are MNHEY and SVGEGT. Trimming shortened V by 2 bases and J by 2 bases, and 10 bases separated the two germline ends. The CDR3 nucleotides are TGTGCCAGCAGTTACACCGCTATGGGCAATCAGCCCCAGCATTTT. As protein: CASSYTAMGNQPQHF.

The genes are TRBV7-8 and TRBJ2-7; 13 bases line up with TRBD2. Germline values: CDR1 SGHVS, CDR2 FQNEAQ. CDR3 length equals 16 residues. The V segment lost 3 bases and the J segment 7 bases; nucleotides outside the gene matches: 9. The chain's CDR3 is CASSFTSGRASWEQYF. In DNA, the CDR3 is TGTGCCAGCAGCTTTACTAGCGGGAGGGCCTCGTGGGAGCAGTACTTC.

The chain has TRBV13 and TRBJ2-7; TRBD1 is a possible D gene (6 bases). Deletions cut 2 bases from V and 1 base from J, with 18 bases between. CDR3 length: 17 amino acids. Looked up from germline, CDR1 is PRHDT and CDR2 is FYEKMQ (reference sequence). CDR3 DNA sequence: TGTGCCAGCAGCTTACAGATCCCAGGGGTCGGGTCCTACGAGCAGTACTTC. Amino acid sequence: CASSLQIPGVGSYEQYF.

This clone has just one count. CDR3 residues: CASREDRGIEAFF. The CDR3, as DNA: TGTGCCAGTAGAGAGGACAGGGGGATTGAAGCTTTCTTT. The chain has TRBV19 and TRBJ1-1, with 10 bases aligning to TRBD1. The CDR3 runs 13 residues. The germline V gene encodes CDR1 LNHDA and CDR2 SQIVND (reference sequence). The J segment lost 7 bases and the V segment lost 6 bases, leaving 5 bases of the junction unmatched.